Below, 5 T cell receptor beta chains from the same sample are listed, as sequenced in a study of T cells in Graves' hyperthyroidism and ophthalmopathy. TCR beta CDR3 sequences were amplified from RNA transcripts. With the HTBI primer set, the TCR CDR3 went through a first round of RT-PCR. TCRdb passed the multiplex PCR reads through MiXCR, listing each CDR3 protein once. The profile covers some 300,000 distinct CDR3 sequences, with roughly an eighth appearing a single time and roughly 7.9% taken by the ten largest. Material: blood. Every receptor here comes from a woman aged 35 to 49 with Graves' hyperthyroidism.

This clonotype was detected many times. The V gene is TRBV30, the J gene TRBJ2-1; D is possibly TRBD2 (6 bases). The V and J ends lost 2 bases and 2 bases respectively, with 16 bases between them. Per germline, CDR1 GTSNPN and CDR2 SVGIG (reference sequence). The CDR3 spans 16 residues. CDR3 bases: TGTGCCTGGAGTAAGGGAATGAGCGGGCCCTACAATGAGCAGTTCTTC. Its translation is CAWSKGMSGPYNEQFF.

The chain combines TRBV5-1 with TRBJ2-2; TRBD1 matches 9 bases. Germline V lookup: CDR1 SGHRS, CDR2 YFSETQ. Trimming removed 2 bases from V and 3 bases from J; junction bases left unmatched: 5. This CDR3 has 16 amino acids. The CDR3 DNA reads TGCGCCAGCAGCTTTCAACGGACAGGGGACACCGGGGAGCTGTTTTTT. As protein: CASSFQRTGDTGELFF.

Ten or more counts support this clonotype. This chain uses TRBV5-5 with TRBJ1-1; possibly TRBD1 for D (5 bases). V lost 0 bases and J lost 3, with 12 bases in between. CDR3 size: 15 residues. The germline CDR1 and CDR2 sequences are SGHKS and YYEKEE (reference sequence). The DNA for the CDR3 is TGTGCCAGCAGCTTGGGCGGGACGACGGACACTGAAGCTTTCTTT. This sequence encodes CASSLGGTTDTEAFF.

This clonotype was seen repeatedly, ten times or more. The CDR3 DNA reads TGTGCCAGCAGCGCCCCTCTGAGACTAGCGAAGTTGGGGGAGCAGTTCTTC. It translates to CASSAPLRLAKLGEQFF. The chain combines TRBV7-9 with TRBJ2-1, with 8 bases identical to TRBD2. V shed 5 bases and J 10 bases; nucleotides not matched to a gene: 19. Per the germline V gene, CDR1 is SEHNR and CDR2 is FQNEAQ (reference sequence). There are 17 residues in the CDR3.

This clonotype was counted ten times or more. This sequence joins TRBV12-5 and TRBJ2-5; 7 bases agree with TRBD1. The CDR3 contains 13 residues. In germline, CDR1 is LGHNT, CDR2 FRNRAP. The V segment lost 6 bases and the J segment 2 bases; nucleotides outside the gene matches: 3. CDR3 sequence: CASGGTVQETQYF. CDR3 DNA sequence: TGTGCTAGTGGGGGGACAGTTCAAGAGACCCAGTACTTC.